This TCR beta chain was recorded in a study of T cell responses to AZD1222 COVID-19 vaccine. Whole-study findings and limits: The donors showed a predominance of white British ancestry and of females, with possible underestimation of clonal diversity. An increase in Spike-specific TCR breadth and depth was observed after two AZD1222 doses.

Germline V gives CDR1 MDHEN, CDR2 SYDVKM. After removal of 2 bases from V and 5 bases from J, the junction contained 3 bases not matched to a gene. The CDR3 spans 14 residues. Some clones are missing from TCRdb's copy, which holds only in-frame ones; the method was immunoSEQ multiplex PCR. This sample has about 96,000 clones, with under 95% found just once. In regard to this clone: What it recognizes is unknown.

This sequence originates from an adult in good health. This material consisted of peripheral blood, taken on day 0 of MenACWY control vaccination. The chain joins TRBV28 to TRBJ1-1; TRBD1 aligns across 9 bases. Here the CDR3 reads CASSLPDRGTEAFF. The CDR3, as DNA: TGTGCCAGCAGTTTACCGGACAGGGGAACTGAAGCTTTCTTT. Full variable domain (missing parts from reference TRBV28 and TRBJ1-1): DVKVTQSSRYLVKRTGEKVFLECVQDMDHENMFWYRQDPGLGLRLIYFSYDVKMKEKGDIPEGYSVSREKKERFSLILESASTNQTSMYLCASSLPDRGTEAFFGQGTRLTVV.